What follows describes a single T cell receptor (beta chain). This sample was taken from a study of T cell changes during pregnancy in multiple sclerosis. This table comes from immunoSEQ multiplex PCR, and its TCRdb copy is limited to in-frame clones, with some not included. The sample includes tens of thousands of clones, 75% to 95% of them seen just once. Source: peripheral blood, taken in the third trimester of pregnancy. This sequence originates from a female donor with multiple sclerosis, enrolled in a pregnancy study.

The CDR3 reads CASTPGTVAPGTQYF. The CDR3 coding sequence is TGTGCCAGCACCCCCGGGACAGTAGCACCTGGTACGCAGTATTTT. J is TRBJ2-3 and V is TRBV2, with TRBD1 matching over 7 bases. The CDR3 spans 15 residues. Germline V gives CDR1 SNHLY, CDR2 FYNNEI. With V trimmed by 7 bases and J by 8 bases, 15 bases remained unmatched.